The 15 T cell receptor beta chains presented below share a single source sample, sequenced in a study of CD8+CD57+ T cells in acquired aplastic anemia. Only patients with CD8+CD57+ cell expansion on flow cytometry were chosen for sequencing. Investigators profiled TCR beta VDJ and CDR3 from genomic DNA template. TCRdb independently ran MiXCR on the reads; one entry per CDR3 protein. The sample holds 200,000 to 250,000 distinct CDR3 sequences, approximately 51% seen once. The specimen sequenced was sorted CD4+, CD8+, or CD8+CD57+ T cells (not recorded which) from PBMCs. Receptor source: a human donor with aplastic anemia.

V and J are TRBV3-1 and TRBJ2-2; no definite D call. Trimming removed 5 bases at V and 8 bases at J, with 15 bases between. The CDR3 is made up of 14 amino acids. Germline assignment: CDR1 LGHDT and CDR2 YNNKEL (reference sequence). The DNA of the CDR3 is TGTGCCAGCAGCTCACCCTTCTTCGGGGGGGAGCTGTTTTTT. Translation: CASSSPFFGGELFF.

The chain recombines TRBV12-3 or TRBV12-4 with TRBJ1-1; the match to TRBD1 covers 8 bases. Trimming removed 5 bases from V and 11 bases from J; junction bases left unmatched: 7. This CDR3 has 12 amino acids. In DNA form, the CDR3 reads TGTGCCAGCAGTGGGGACAGGAGGCAGGCTTTCTTT. It encodes CASSGDRRQAFF.

At least ten counts were recorded for this clonotype. The chain recombines TRBV7-9 with TRBJ2-7; D might be TRBD1 or TRBD2, each matching 6 bases. The CDR3 length is 14 residues. The germline gives CDR1 SEHNR, CDR2 FQNEAQ (reference sequence). The ends were cut back, 5 bases at V and 2 bases at J, with 13 bases in the middle. The CDR3 DNA reads as TGTGCCAGCAGCCAGTATCGGGGGCCCTACGAGCAGTACTTC. It encodes CASSQYRGPYEQYF.

The genes are TRBV10-3 and TRBJ1-2; D call uncertain. Looked up from germline, CDR1 is ENHRY and CDR2 is SYGVKD. CDR3 length: 12 residues. V lost 3 bases to trimming and J lost 7 bases, with 9 bases between them. The CDR3 DNA reads TGTGCCATCAGTGAAGAGGGTAGTGGCTACACCTTC. Its protein is CAISEEGSGYTF.

The V and J genes are TRBV12-3 or TRBV12-4 and TRBJ2-7; D possibly corresponds to TRBD2 (7 bases). V was cut by 6 bases and J by 2 bases, with 20 bases left in between. The CDR3 extends over 16 amino acids. The CDR3 coding sequence is TGTGCCAGCAGAACATTGGCGGGGGCTTATCCCTACGAGCAGTACTTC. Translated: CASRTLAGAYPYEQYF.

On this clonotype: It is unclear where the CDR3 begins or ends on the DNA, so no DNA is shown, and the CDR3 is as TCRdb lists it. This sequence joins TRBV20-1 and TRBJ2-5. Germline lookup yields CDR1 DFQATT and CDR2 SNEGSKA (reference sequence). The CDR3 extends over 21 residues, inclusive of both ends. Here the CDR3 reads CSASPVATNEKLFFGSGTQYF.

The rearrangement joins TRBV7-9 to TRBJ1-2, with D hard to call. Germline V gives CDR1 SEHNR, CDR2 FQNEAQ (reference sequence). The CDR3 is 15 amino acids. Trimming pared 1 base from V and 0 bases from J, leaving 9 bases between. The CDR3 nucleotides read TGTGCCAGCAGCTTAGTTGGGATCACTAACTATGGCTACACCTTC. Encoded protein: CASSLVGITNYGYTF.

The chain has TRBV24-1 and TRBJ1-2, with a possible D match to TRBD1 (5 bases). The V gene lost 2 bases and the J gene lost 2 bases, with 8 bases spanning the gap. CDR3 length: 14 amino acids. Per germline, CDR1 KGHDR and CDR2 SFDVKD. The CDR3 here is CATSDSRQNYGYTF. CDR3 sequence (DNA): TGTGCCACCAGTGATTCGAGACAGAACTATGGCTACACCTTC.

This clonotype was seen many times. The CDR3 nucleotides read TGTGCCAGCAGCCGTTTGGGGGACGAGCAGTACTTC. Protein sequence: CASSRLGDEQYF. The chain links TRBV27 to TRBJ2-7; the D call may be TRBD1 or TRBD2 (5 bases each). The V gene lost 6 bases and the J gene lost 5 bases, with 11 bases spanning the gap. CDR3 length: 12 residues. CDR1 and CDR2 from the germline V gene are MNHEY and SMNVEV (reference sequence).

The chain is built from TRBV7-8 and TRBJ2-7, with 14 bases identical to TRBD2. The CDR3 is 15 amino acids. V lost 5 bases and J lost 9; bases outside the gene matches: 9. Germline V gives CDR1 SGHVS, CDR2 FQNEAQ. DNA of the CDR3: TGTGCCAGCAGCCACCGACTAGCGGGGGGGCTAGCGCAGTACTTC. It specifies CASSHRLAGGLAQYF. The complete variable domain, with remaining parts taken from reference TRBV7-8 and TRBJ2-7, reads GAGVSQSPRYKVAKRGQDVALRCDPISGHVSLFWYQQALGQGPEFLTYFQNEAQLDKSGLPSDRFFAERPEGSVSTLKIQRTQQEDSAVYLCASSHRLAGGLAQYFGPGTRLTVT.

The gene calls are TRBV19 and TRBJ1-5; 8 positions match TRBD1. The CDR3 runs 18 residues. Germline CDR1 and CDR2: LNHDA and SQIVND (reference sequence). V was clipped by 7 bases and J by 2 bases; unmatched bases: 16. CDR3 coding DNA: TGTGCCAGTAATCCAACGGGGACCTCAGGGGGCCGCAATCAGCCCCAGCATTTT. Protein: CASNPTGTSGGRNQPQHF.

The chain uses TRBV10-3 and TRBJ2-7; no definite D call. Germline V CDR1 and CDR2: ENHRY, SYGVKD. V was cut by 0 bases and J by 1 base, with 10 bases left in between. The CDR3 is made up of 15 amino acids. In DNA form, the CDR3 reads TGTGCCATCAGTGAGTCCCTTGGACCATCCTACGAGCAGTACTTC. This sequence encodes CAISESLGPSYEQYF.

In its sample, this clonotype was seen many times. This chain links TRBV6-2 or TRBV6-3 with TRBJ2-7; 8 nucleotides align to TRBD2. J was trimmed by 2 bases and V by 9 bases; bases with no gene match: 3. Germline V gene sequence: CDR1 MNHEY, CDR2 SVGEGT. The CDR3 has 12 residues. The CDR3 spells CASSGAPYEQYF. The CDR3 DNA reads TGTGCCAGTAGCGGGGCACCCTACGAGCAGTACTTC.

On this clonotype itself: One end of the junction fails to match germline, which may point to a read error. The gene calls are TRBV7-9 and TRBJ1-2, with D perhaps TRBD1 (5 bases). Germline V gives CDR1 SEHNR, CDR2 FQNEAQ (reference sequence). This CDR3 contains 10 residues. The DNA of the CDR3 is TGTGCCTGCAGGGTTGATGGCTACACCTTC. It codes for CACRVDGYTF.

J is TRBJ1-5 and V is TRBV9; TRBD1 matches 7 bases. Trimming removed 4 bases from V and 4 bases from J; junction bases left unmatched: 14. The CDR3 extends over 17 amino acids. From germline, CDR1 is SGDLS and CDR2 YYNGEE. The CDR3 DNA is TGTGCCAGCAGCCCGAGTAGGGGGCGAGCGGGAAATCAGCCCCAGCATTTT. This encodes CASSPSRGRAGNQPQHF.